One T cell receptor (beta chain) is described in this entry. Deletions cut 7 bases from V and 4 bases from J, with 13 bases between. Germline CDR1 SGHVS, CDR2 FQNEAQ. This CDR3 comprises 13 residues. These data come from a study of blood T cell repertoires in COVID-19. The repertoire was sequenced with immunoSEQ multiplex PCR; TCRdb's copy has only in-frame clones and lacks some. The data contain 84,000 or so clones, approximately 90% of them singletons. This TCR was sampled from a man in his 60s with acute or convalescent COVID-19. The sample comprised peripheral blood. This chain links TRBV7-8 with TRBJ1-1, with D possibly TRBD1 on 5 matching bases. In nucleotides, the CDR3 is TGTGCCAGCACCAAAGGCGGGGGCACTGAAGCTTTCTTT. Translation gives CASTKGGGTEAFF.